This record covers a single T cell receptor beta chain. This sample was taken from a study of T cells expressing NK-cell markers. TCRdb re-called the 5' RACE reads and shows each CDR3 protein once, DNA omitted. Its listing shows about 180,000 distinct CDR3 sequences. This CDR3 region has 15 residues. This sequence was found in a woman between 18 and 70 years old in good health. Sequencing was done on a sample of blood T cells: a sorted CD56 or NKG2C T cell subset, CD4+ or CD8+ T cells, or bulk PBMC T cells (not recorded which). V is TRBV12-3 or TRBV12-4 and J is TRBJ2-7. This CDR3 reads CASSLSAGGSYEQYF.